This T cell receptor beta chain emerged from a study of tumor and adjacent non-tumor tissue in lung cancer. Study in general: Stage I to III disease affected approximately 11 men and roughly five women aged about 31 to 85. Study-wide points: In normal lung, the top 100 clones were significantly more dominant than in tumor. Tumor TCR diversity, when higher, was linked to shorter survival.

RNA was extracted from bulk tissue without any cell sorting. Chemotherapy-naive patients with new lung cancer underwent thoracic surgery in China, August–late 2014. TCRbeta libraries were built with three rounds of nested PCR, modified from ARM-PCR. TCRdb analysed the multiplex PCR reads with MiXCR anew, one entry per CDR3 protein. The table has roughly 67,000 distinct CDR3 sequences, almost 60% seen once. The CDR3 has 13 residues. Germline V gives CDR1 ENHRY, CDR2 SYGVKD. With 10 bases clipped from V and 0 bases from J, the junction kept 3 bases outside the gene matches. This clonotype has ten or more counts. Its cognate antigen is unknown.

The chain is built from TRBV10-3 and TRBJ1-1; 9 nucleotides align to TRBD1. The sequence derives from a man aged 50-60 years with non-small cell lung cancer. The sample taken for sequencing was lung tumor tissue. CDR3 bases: TGTGCCACCTGGACAGGGGTGAACACTGAAGCTTTCTTT. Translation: CATWTGVNTEAFF.